The rows below give T cell receptor beta chains drawn from one sample of a study of T cells in Graves' hyperthyroidism and ophthalmopathy. One entry per CDR3 protein, called by TCRdb with MiXCR from the multiplex PCR reads. The sample yields some 400,000 distinct CDR3 sequences, about 15% seen once. Specimen: blood. The receptors were sampled from a woman aged 55-69 years with Graves' hyperthyroidism. Both conserved end residues are part of each CDR3. A D gene is named only where the DNA matches it firmly. The size field is filled for only some rows; it gives once, few, many or a size class.

j_call: TRBJ2-2
d_call: TRBD1
v_call: TRBV6-1
clone_size: NA
cdr3_aa: CASSVGQNTGELLF
cdr3_nt: TGTGCCAGCAGTGTGGGACAGAACACCGGGGAGCTGCTTTTT

j_call: TRBJ2-1
d_call: NA
v_call: TRBV5-4
clone_size: NA
cdr3_aa: CASSARRVEEGEQFF
cdr3_nt: TGTGCCAGCAGCGCGAGAAGGGTCGAGGAAGGTGAGCAGTTCTTC

j_call: TRBJ2-7
d_call: TRBD1
v_call: TRBV2
clone_size: many
cdr3_aa: CASGRTGGDGEQYF
cdr3_nt: TGTGCCAGCGGAAGGACAGGTGGCGACGGCGAGCAGTACTTC

j_call: TRBJ1-5
d_call: NA
v_call: TRBV2
clone_size: many
cdr3_aa: CASSEYRPVDQPQHF
cdr3_nt: TGTGCCAGCAGTGAGTACAGGCCCGTTGATCAGCCCCAGCATTTT

j_call: TRBJ2-5
d_call: TRBD1
v_call: TRBV27
clone_size: few
cdr3_aa: CASRPGQGPWETQYF
cdr3_nt: TGTGCCAGCAGGCCGGGACAGGGGCCATGGGAGACCCAGTACTTC

j_call: TRBJ2-2
d_call: NA
v_call: TRBV7-2
clone_size: many
cdr3_aa: CASSLVRTSGHTGELFF
cdr3_nt: TGTGCCAGCAGCTTAGTCAGGACCAGCGGACACACCGGGGAGCTGTTTTTT

j_call: TRBJ2-2
d_call: TRBD2
v_call: TRBV30
clone_size: few
cdr3_aa: CAWRGLAGNTGELFF
cdr3_nt: TGTGCCTGGAGGGGACTAGCGGGGAACACCGGGGAGCTGTTTTTT

j_call: TRBJ1-1
d_call: NA
v_call: TRBV4-1
clone_size: NA
cdr3_aa: CASSPSLRGKRAGNTEAFF
cdr3_nt: TGCGCCAGCAGCCCTTCCTTAAGAGGGAAAAGAGCCGGGAACACTGAAGCTTTCTTT

j_call: TRBJ2-3
d_call: NA
v_call: TRBV5-1
clone_size: many
cdr3_aa: CASSSRVADTQYF
cdr3_nt: TGCGCCAGCAGCTCCCGGGTGGCAGATACGCAGTATTTT

j_call: TRBJ1-5
d_call: TRBD1
v_call: TRBV7-4
clone_size: many
cdr3_aa: CASRPPGQGALGNQPQHF
cdr3_nt: TGTGCCAGCAGGCCACCGGGACAGGGGGCGCTTGGCAATCAGCCCCAGCATTTT

j_call: TRBJ2-7
d_call: NA
v_call: TRBV24-1
clone_size: many
cdr3_aa: CATSDADVSYEQYF
cdr3_nt: TGTGCCACCAGTGATGCAGACGTATCCTACGAGCAGTACTTC

j_call: TRBJ2-2
d_call: TRBD2
v_call: TRBV7-8
clone_size: many
cdr3_aa: CASSPHRAGSRSGELFF
cdr3_nt: TGTGCCAGCAGCCCCCACCGAGCGGGGTCCCGCTCCGGGGAGCTGTTTTTT

j_call: TRBJ2-1
d_call: TRBD2
v_call: TRBV28
clone_size: medium-sized
cdr3_aa: CASSLLTSGREYNEQFF
cdr3_nt: TGTGCCAGCAGTCTACTGACTAGCGGGAGGGAATACAATGAGCAGTTCTTC

j_call: TRBJ1-6
d_call: NA
v_call: TRBV29-1
clone_size: few
cdr3_aa: CSVGGGSSPLHF
cdr3_nt: TGCAGCGTTGGGGGGGGAAGTTCACCCCTCCACTTT

j_call: TRBJ2-5
d_call: TRBD2
v_call: TRBV30
clone_size: many
cdr3_aa: CAWSQVGRAPLQETQYF
cdr3_nt: TGTGCCTGGAGCCAAGTAGGGAGGGCTCCCCTCCAAGAGACCCAGTACTTC

j_call: TRBJ2-7
d_call: NA
v_call: TRBV3-1
clone_size: many
cdr3_aa: CASSPSLVPQYF
cdr3_nt: TGTGCCAGCAGCCCCTCACTAGTTCCGCAGTACTTC

j_call: TRBJ2-7
d_call: TRBD1
v_call: TRBV5-1
clone_size: few
cdr3_aa: CASSLQGTGFYEQYF
cdr3_nt: TGCGCCAGCAGCTTGCAGGGGACAGGATTCTACGAGCAGTACTTC

j_call: TRBJ2-5
d_call: NA
v_call: TRBV5-6
clone_size: few
cdr3_aa: CASSLGSFRGAGETQYF
cdr3_nt: TGTGCCAGCAGCTTGGGGAGCTTTCGAGGGGCCGGTGAGACCCAGTACTTC